The TCR beta chain described here comes from a study of shared clonotypes between healthy human individuals. Study conclusions and caveats: In a few donors, around 5.5% of naive CD4 clonotypes appeared in common.

The run depth of the assay was deep. The method was immunoSEQ multiplex PCR; TCRdb's version includes in-frame clones alone and lacks a portion of them. This sample has hundreds of thousands of clones, with around 97% found just once. Points on this clone: Its specificity is not known.

Per germline, CDR1 MDHEN and CDR2 SYDVKM. Losses at the gene ends were 4 bases for V and 1 base for J; bases not matched to a gene: 9. The length of the CDR3 is 19 residues. V gene TRBV28 combines with J gene TRBJ2-1; TRBD2 matches at 14 bases. The material sequenced was naive CD4+ T cells sorted from blood. Subset: CD45RA+ positively selected. This TCR came from a woman in her 30s in good health. The CDR3 spells CASSSLTSGRAGSYNEQFF. DNA for the CDR3: TGTGCCAGCAGTTCCCTGACTAGCGGGAGGGCTGGGTCCTACAATGAGCAGTTCTTC.